This T cell receptor (beta chain) was documented in a study of regulatory T cells in long-lasting Graves disease. Through Arm-PCR of CDR3 regions and iRepertoire HTBI primers, TCR beta libraries were built. In TCRdb, the multiplex PCR reads were re-called with MiXCR into one record per CDR3 protein. The data hold about 400,000 distinct CDR3 sequences, with about 20% observed a single time. As for this clonotype: Its specificity is unknown.

Overall study findings and caveats: TRBV28 was favored in persistent disease, as were TRBJ1-2 and TRBJ2-5. The work looked only at peripheral blood and did not look at thyroid tissue. The persistent group shared about 2,500 public clonotypes, more than the 966 shared by new patients.

This sample's time point: persistent/refractory GD, antithyroid drugs over 5 years with positive TRAb. PBMC-derived RNA was used for the TCR library. The CDR3 totals 15 residues. Trimming pared 6 bases from V and 3 bases from J, leaving 18 bases between. CDR1 is SNHLY and CDR2 is FYNNEI in the germline V gene. The rearrangement uses TRBV2 and TRBJ2-7; D remains unclear. The TCR comes from a female donor with Graves disease. This material consisted of peripheral blood mononuclear cells (PBMCs), taken when the disease was refractory, from a patient treated with antithyroid drugs. CDR3: CASRERQIKDYEQYF. The CDR3 region has the DNA TGTGCCAGCAGGGAACGGCAAATTAAGGACTACGAGCAGTACTTC.